This TCR beta chain was recovered during a study of blood T cell repertoires in COVID-19 (TCRdb year 2020). For context, the study as a whole: Collaborator samples came from the United States, Italy and Spain and covered acute and convalescent phases of COVID-19. The material from the prospective study consisted of cDNA or gDNA derived from T cells, B-cell-depleted T cells, or PBMCs. The dataset comprised deeply sampled blood TCRbeta repertoires from subjects exposed to, actively infected with, or recovered from COVID-19. The repertoires were released in a freely available public database meant as a resource for research on the immune response to SARS-CoV-2. The samples were drawn from the first 160 participants of the ongoing ImmuneRACE study and from about 1,200 subjects provided by 6 global collaborators. Nearly every sample came with metadata listing a de-identified subject ID, COVID-19 status, age in years and sex. Where HLA class I and class II types were available, the types were taken from metadata supplied by the sample provider, not from assay-based typing.

The germline V gene encodes CDR1 KGHSH and CDR2 LQKENI. The CDR3, from cysteine to phenylalanine, totals 16 residues. The kept DNA is CDR3 alone, 48 bases in frame from the first base. Trimming removed 5 bases from V and 8 bases from J; the gene matches leave 15 bases unexplained. The collaborating institutions used their own protocols to collect whole blood in K2EDTA tubes. For TCRbeta analysis, collaborators shipped samples as frozen whole blood, isolated PBMCs, or DNA extracted from either of those sample types. Results the study describes overall, beyond this receptor: Clinical and demographic metadata were provided uncurated, with the amount varying by source and participant.

This clone was seen a single time. Its antigen is not yet known. No base quality information exists; no much larger clone differs at one position. The immunoSEQ Assay, a bias-controlled multiplex PCR, was used to amplify TCRbeta CDR3 regions from genomic DNA. As for the original processing: Within the assay, amplification of reference gene primers was used to estimate how many nucleated cells each sample contained. To quantify the absolute abundance of each unique TCRbeta CDR3 rearrangement, sequence reads were collapsed and filtered. For each sample, productive Simpson clonality was calculated by taking the square root of Simpson's diversity index across productive rearrangements. TCRdb stores this immuneACCESS table with in-frame sequences only. Part of the clones is absent; in the studies checked, under half of the shortfall reflects unresolved V genes, and no reason is known for the rest. V and J calls plus clone size are reproduced from that table; the DNA served to infer D and trimming. The sample yields 65,000 to 90,000 clones; approximately 76% were counted once. 15% to 20% of the sample comes from the top ten.

This chain is built from TRBV18 and TRBJ2-3; 8 central bases correspond to TRBD1. This receptor was taken from a man aged 65 to 79 with active or convalescent COVID-19. Sequencing input: peripheral blood. Read as DNA, the sequence is TGTGCCAGCTCAGCCCCGGGACAGGTGGGTCCCAGTACGCAGTATTTT. The resulting protein is CASSAPGQVGPSTQYF. Extended through the reference TRBV18 and TRBJ2-3 proteins, this CDR3 yields the full variable domain: NAGVMQNPRHLVRRRGQEARLRCSPMKGHSHVYWYRQLPEEGLKFMVYLQKENIIDESGMPKERFSAEFPKEGPSILRIQQVVRGDSAAYFCASSAPGQVGPSTQYFGPGTRLTVL.